This TCR beta chain was sequenced during a study of shared clonotypes between healthy human individuals. Study information: Three plates each covered CD4 naive and memory; CD8 naive two, CD8 memory one.

Sequencing used immunoSEQ multiplex PCR; TCRdb keeps in-frame clones, though not all of them. In the table there are about 980,000 clones, about 80% of which are singletons. Trimming shortened V by 4 bases and J by 2 bases, and 14 bases separated the two germline ends. Germline V gene data show CDR1 as MNHEY and CDR2 as SVGAGI. The CDR3 is 15 residues long. Regarding this clone: This same CDR3 is encoded by further DNA sequences in the sample.

J is TRBJ1-2 and V is TRBV6-5; perhaps TRBD1 as D (5 bases). This TCR was recovered from a man younger than 35 in good health. The sequencing sample was made of memory CD4+ T cells sorted from blood. As for subset: CD45RA-negative fraction. In DNA, the CDR3 is TGTGCCAGCAGTTCTTCCGGGACGGTAAACTATGGCTACACCTTC. Translating it yields CASSSSGTVNYGYTF.